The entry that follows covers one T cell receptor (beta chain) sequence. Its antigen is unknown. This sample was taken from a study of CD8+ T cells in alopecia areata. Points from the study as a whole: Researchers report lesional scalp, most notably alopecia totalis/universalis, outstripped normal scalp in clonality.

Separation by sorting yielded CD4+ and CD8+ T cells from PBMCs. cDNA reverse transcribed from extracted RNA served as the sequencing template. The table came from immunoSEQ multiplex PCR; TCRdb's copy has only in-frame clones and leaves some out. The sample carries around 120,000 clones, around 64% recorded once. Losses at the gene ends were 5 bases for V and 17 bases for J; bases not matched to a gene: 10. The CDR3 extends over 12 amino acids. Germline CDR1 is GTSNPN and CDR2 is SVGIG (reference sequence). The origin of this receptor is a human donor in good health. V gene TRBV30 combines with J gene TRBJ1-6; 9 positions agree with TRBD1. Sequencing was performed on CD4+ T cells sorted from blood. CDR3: CAWGDRASPFHF. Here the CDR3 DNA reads TGTGCCTGGGGGGACAGGGCCTCCCCTTTCCACTTT.